These 13 T cell receptor beta chains were sequenced from one sample in a study of T cells after yellow fever vaccination. TCRdb reanalysed the 5' RACE reads using MiXCR and keeps one entry per CDR3 protein. The data contain hundreds of thousands of distinct CDR3 sequences, around 19% of them singletons. The input for sequencing was PBMCs, taken before the yellow fever booster vaccination. These receptors were obtained from a man younger than 35 who received the YFV17D yellow fever vaccine.

This chain links TRBV4-3 with TRBJ2-4; D is undetermined. Germline V gene sequence: CDR1 LGHNA, CDR2 YSLEER. The CDR3 totals 16 residues. With 5 bases removed from V and 0 bases from J, the gap between germline ends came to 14 bases. The CDR3 nucleotides read TGCGCCAGCAGCACCGGCCCCGGTGGAGCCAAAAACATTCAGTACTTC. As protein: CASSTGPGGAKNIQYF.

CDR3 coding DNA: TGCGCCAGCAGCCCGACAGGGGTGATCTCTGGAAACACCATATATTTT. It translates to CASSPTGVISGNTIYF. This chain uses TRBV4-1 with TRBJ1-3, with 8 nucleotides matching TRBD1. The germline V gene encodes CDR1 MGHRA and CDR2 YSYEKL. This CDR3 spans 16 amino acids. V was pared by 4 bases and J by 0 bases, with 5 bases of the junction left unmatched.

The rearrangement links TRBV7-2 to TRBJ2-3, with 9 bases matching TRBD2. From germline, CDR1 is SGHTA and CDR2 FQGNSA. The CDR3 totals 16 residues. Trimming took 5 bases from V and 0 from J; bases not matched to a gene: 6. In nucleotides, the CDR3 is TGTGCCAGCAGCCCCCTAGCGGGGATAAGCACAGATACGCAGTATTTT. It translates to CASSPLAGISTDTQYF. Complete variable domain (other parts from reference TRBV7-2 and TRBJ2-3): GAGVSQSPSNKVTEKGKDVELRCDPISGHTALYWYRQSLGQGLEFLIYFQGNSAPDKSGLPSDRFSAERTGGSVSTLTIQRTQQEDSAVYLCASSPLAGISTDTQYFGPGTRLTVL.

This sequence joins TRBV7-2 and TRBJ2-3; 7 bases map to TRBD2. The V segment lost 5 bases and the J segment 1 base; nucleotides outside the gene matches: 12. This CDR3 has 17 residues. The germline CDR1 and CDR2 sequences are SGHTA and FQGNSA. CDR3 sequence reads: CASSRDYPSGGTDTQYF. The DNA of the CDR3 is TGTGCCAGCAGCCGGGACTACCCGAGTGGGGGCACAGATACGCAGTATTTT.

The rearrangement joins TRBV6-2 or TRBV6-3 to TRBJ2-6, with TRBD1 matching 7 bases. Trimming at V came to 5 bases and at J to 0 bases, leaving 7 bases not matched to a gene. The CDR3 runs to 17 residues. Germline lookup yields CDR1 MNHEY and CDR2 SVGEGT. The CDR3 sequence is CASSPWGQSSGANVLTF. The CDR3 nucleotides read TGTGCCAGCAGTCCCTGGGGACAGAGCTCTGGGGCCAACGTCCTGACTTTC.

The chain employs TRBV7-9 and TRBJ1-1; D is unclear. Trimming took 5 bases from V and 6 from J, leaving 19 bases between them. Germline CDR1 reads SEHNR; CDR2 reads FQNEAQ (reference sequence). The CDR3 contains 15 residues. The chain's CDR3 is CASSLQNRATAEAFF. The CDR3, as DNA: TGTGCCAGCAGCCTACAGAATAGGGCAACGGCTGAAGCTTTCTTT. Full variable domain (rest looked up from reference TRBV7-9 and TRBJ1-1): DTGVSQNPRHKITKRGQNVTFRCDPISEHNRLYWYRQTLGQGPEFLTYFQNEAQLEKSRLLSDRFSAERPKGSFSTLEIQRTEQGDSAMYLCASSLQNRATAEAFFGQGTRLTVV.

In this sample, this clonotype turned up a few times. The chain recombines TRBV11-2 with TRBJ2-1; 7 positions match TRBD2. This CDR3 region has 15 residues. CDR1 and CDR2 (germline): SGHAT, FQNNGV. V was clipped by 4 bases and J by 5 bases; unmatched bases: 8. The CDR3: CASSSRRGFHNEQFF. The CDR3, as DNA: TGTGCCAGCAGCTCCCGGCGGGGGTTCCACAATGAGCAGTTCTTC.

The chain employs TRBV20-1 and TRBJ1-2; D may be TRBD1 (5 bases). The germline V and J ends were trimmed by 5 bases and 8 bases, with 15 bases remaining between them. This CDR3 region has 12 residues. Germline V lookup: CDR1 DFQATT, CDR2 SNEGSKA (reference sequence). CDR3 sequence: CSARPGLGGYTF. CDR3 nucleotide sequence: TGCAGTGCTCGTCCGGGACTAGGGGGCTACACCTTC.

A few counts support this clonotype. V gene TRBV7-2 combines with J gene TRBJ2-1, with 15 bases aligning to TRBD2. This CDR3 comprises 17 residues. J was trimmed by 2 bases and V by 10 bases; bases with no gene match: 9. CDR1 SGHTA and CDR2 FQGNSA come from the germline V gene. Written as DNA, the CDR3 is TGTGCCACCTCCGGACTAGCGGGGGGGCCCGCCTACAATGAGCAGTTCTTC. It codes for CATSGLAGGPAYNEQFF.

The chain links TRBV9 to TRBJ2-3; 8 bases line up with TRBD1. Germline V gene sequence: CDR1 SGDLS, CDR2 YYNGEE. This CDR3 contains 18 residues. Germline trimming cut 6 bases from V and 4 bases from J; bases unmatched to any gene: 19. The CDR3 protein is CASTGTASGQGGSDTQYF. CDR3 bases: TGTGCCAGCACGGGGACTGCCAGCGGACAGGGTGGCTCAGATACGCAGTATTTT.

The chain has TRBV11-1 and TRBJ2-5; D is unresolved. Germline CDR1 and CDR2: SGHAT and FQDESV (reference sequence). Trimming stripped 3 bases from V and 3 bases from J, with 11 bases between. The CDR3 is made up of 14 amino acids. In DNA form, the CDR3 reads TGTGCCAGCAGCTTCGCGTCAGAAAAAGAGACCCAGTACTTC. It yields the protein CASSFASEKETQYF.

V is TRBV5-5 and J is TRBJ1-5; 11 bases are shared with TRBD1. This CDR3 comprises 17 residues. With V trimmed by 4 bases and J by 2 bases, 8 bases remained unmatched. Germline CDR1 SGHKS, CDR2 YYEKEE (reference sequence). As DNA, the CDR3 is TGTGCCAGCAGCCTCGGACAGGGGGCTGTTGGCAATCAGCCCCAGCATTTT. Translated, it gives CASSLGQGAVGNQPQHF.

The rearrangement joins TRBV9 to TRBJ2-2; D unresolved. V shed 1 base and J shed 0 bases, with 10 bases lying between them. CDR1 and CDR2 from the germline V gene are SGDLS and YYNGEE. This CDR3 is 16 amino acids long. Here the CDR3 reads CASSVSSGANTGELFF. Written as DNA, the CDR3 is TGTGCCAGCAGCGTAAGTTCGGGCGCGAACACCGGGGAGCTGTTTTTT. The variable domain in full, completed from reference TRBV9 and TRBJ2-2, reads DSGVTQTPKHLITATGQRVTLRCSPRSGDLSVYWYQQSLDQGLQFLIQYYNGEERAKGNILERFSAQQFPDLHSELNLSSLELGDSALYFCASSVSSGANTGELFFGEGSRLTVL.